The 19 T cell receptor beta chains presented below share a single source sample, sequenced in a study of CD4 T cells in relation to SARS-CoV-2 and coronaviruses (dated by TCRdb to the early 2020s). CD4+ T cells from unexposed donors were collected before the COVID-19 pandemic (2011-2018). Following 10 days of culture, the EasySep CD4+ T cell isolation kit was used to isolate CD4+ T cells. These TCRs' antigens remain unknown. Library preparation was by the immunoSEQ multiplex PCR assay. TCRdb took over this immuneACCESS table, retaining in-frame rearrangements with V and J assigned. Such tables are incomplete; in checked studies, under half of the missing clones stem from an unresolved V gene, and the remainder is unexplained. This sample lists about 18,000 clones; roughly 80% were detected once. The top ten hold roughly a fifth of the sample. The sample was CD4+ T cells from PBMCs, cultured in vitro. Receptor source: a human donor in good health.

V and J are TRBV6-5 and TRBJ2-7, with 11 positions matching TRBD1. The CDR3 extends over 15 amino acids. From germline, CDR1 is MNHEY and CDR2 SVGAGI. V was clipped by 6 bases and J by 1 base; unmatched bases: 5. The CDR3 bases are TGTGCCAGCAGCCGGGACAGGGGGGCGTCCTACGAGCAGTACTTC. Translated: CASSRDRGASYEQYF.

The chain carries TRBV19 and TRBJ2-1, with 10 bases identical to TRBD2. V shed 5 bases, J shed 4 bases, and the junction held 8 bases outside the gene matches. The CDR3 has 16 amino acids. Germline-derived CDR1 and CDR2 are LNHDA and SQIVND (reference sequence). CDR3: CASSPPGLARYNEQFF. CDR3 in DNA: TGTGCCAGTAGTCCCCCGGGACTAGCGAGATACAATGAGCAGTTCTTC. The full variable domain, rest sourced from reference TRBV19 and TRBJ2-1, is DGGITQSPKYLFRKEGQNVTLSCEQNLNHDAMYWYRQDPGQGLRLIYYSQIVNDFQKGDIAEGYSVSREKKESFPLTVTSAQKNPTAFYLCASSPPGLARYNEQFFGPGTRLTVL.

Written as DNA, the CDR3 is TGTGCCAGTAGTATTGGACTAGCGGGGGTTAATGAGCAGTTCTTC. Translation gives CASSIGLAGVNEQFF. The rearrangement joins TRBV19 to TRBJ2-1; 13 nucleotides agree with TRBD2. Germline assignment: CDR1 LNHDA and CDR2 SQIVND (reference sequence). This CDR3 has 15 residues. The V gene end was trimmed by 3 bases and the J gene end by 7 bases; junction bases not matched to a gene: 3.

This chain joins TRBV30 and TRBJ2-3; 10 bases map to TRBD2. Germline V gene sequence: CDR1 GTSNPN, CDR2 SVGIG (reference sequence). V shed 0 bases and J 3 bases; nucleotides not matched to a gene: 3. The CDR3 has 15 residues. The chain's CDR3 is CAWSVGLAETDTQYF. As DNA, the CDR3 is TGTGCCTGGAGTGTAGGACTAGCGGAAACAGATACGCAGTATTTT.

This CDR3 is CASSLGQGQPQHF. The CDR3 nucleotides are TGCGCCAGCAGTTTGGGGCAGGGTCAGCCCCAGCATTTT. The rearrangement uses TRBV10-2 and TRBJ1-5, with D possibly TRBD1 on 5 matching bases. The length of the CDR3 is 13 residues. Trimming removed 5 bases at V and 6 bases at J, with 11 bases between. CDR1 and CDR2 from the germline V gene are WSHSY and SAAADI.

The V gene is TRBV5-5, the J gene TRBJ2-7, with D perhaps TRBD2 (6 bases). Germline assignment: CDR1 SGHKS and CDR2 YYEKEE (reference sequence). The CDR3 is 14 residues long. The V gene lost 1 base and the J gene lost 2 bases, with 10 bases spanning the gap. The CDR3 loop is CASSLRGFPYEQYF. For the CDR3, the DNA is TGTGCCAGCAGCTTGCGGGGGTTCCCCTACGAGCAGTACTTC.

This rearrangement joins TRBV5-1 to TRBJ2-1; 9 bases agree with TRBD1. V shed 0 bases, J shed 4 bases, and the junction held 5 bases outside the gene matches. The CDR3 contains 16 residues. Germline CDR1 and CDR2: SGHRS and YFSETQ. CDR3: CASSLGGQGVYNEQFF. The DNA for the CDR3 is TGCGCCAGCAGCTTGGGGGGACAGGGTGTTTACAATGAGCAGTTCTTC.

The V call is TRBV30, the J call TRBJ1-1; perhaps TRBD1 as D (6 bases). The CDR3 covers 14 residues. Per germline, CDR1 GTSNPN and CDR2 SVGIG (reference sequence). Trimming shortened V by 0 bases and J by 0 bases, and 8 bases separated the two germline ends. The CDR3 loop reads CAWSVTGLNTEAFF. CDR3 DNA sequence: TGTGCCTGGAGTGTAACAGGGCTGAACACTGAAGCTTTCTTT.

The CDR3 sequence is CATSRRGNTEAFF. The CDR3 nucleotides read TGTGCCACCAGCAGGAGGGGGAACACTGAAGCTTTCTTT. This chain joins TRBV15 and TRBJ1-1; maybe TRBD1 (5 bases). Trimming left V 3 bases short and J 1 base short, with 6 bases between. CDR3 length: 13 amino acids. Germline values: CDR1 LNHNV, CDR2 YYDKDF (reference sequence).

This clone was found once. The gene calls are TRBV11-2 and TRBJ2-7; weak D call: TRBD1 (5 bases). Germline V lookup: CDR1 SGHAT, CDR2 FQNNGV. V lost 3 bases to trimming and J lost 3 bases, with 15 bases between them. The CDR3 consists of 15 residues. The CDR3 protein is CASSFAGSPYYEQYF. Written as DNA, the CDR3 is TGTGCCAGCAGCTTTGCAGGGTCCCCCTACTACGAGCAGTACTTC.

This clone has a single count. This chain joins TRBV6-1 and TRBJ1-6, with unresolved D. Trimming took off 1 base at V and 6 bases at J, with 22 bases between the two ends. The CDR3 loop spans 19 amino acids. Germline values: CDR1 MNHNS, CDR2 SASEGT. CDR3 sequence reads: CASSEGVRDLAGVNSPLHF. CDR3 nucleotide sequence: TGTGCCAGCAGTGAAGGCGTCCGCGATTTGGCCGGGGTTAATTCACCCCTCCACTTT.

The chain joins TRBV6-5 to TRBJ2-1, with TRBD1 as a possible D gene (6 bases). This CDR3 region has 16 residues. V was shortened by 1 base and J by 8 bases, with 18 bases between the two germline ends. In germline, CDR1 is MNHEY, CDR2 SVGAGI. The CDR3 reads CASSYLPGQASDEQFF. CDR3 coding DNA: TGTGCCAGCAGTTACTTACCGGGACAAGCCTCAGATGAGCAGTTCTTC.

This chain uses TRBV18 with TRBJ2-5; D perhaps matches TRBD1 (6 bases). Germline V gene data show CDR1 as KGHSH and CDR2 as LQKENI. V gave up 3 bases and J gave up 1 base, with 9 bases separating them. The CDR3 is 14 residues long. CDR3 protein: CASSPGTFQETQYF. The CDR3, as DNA: TGTGCCAGCTCACCCGGGACATTCCAAGAGACCCAGTACTTC.

The chain is built from TRBV2 and TRBJ2-1; 13 bases align to TRBD2. The ends lost 1 base at V and 9 bases at J; junction bases unmatched: 3. CDR1 is SNHLY and CDR2 is FYNNEI in the germline V gene. The length of the CDR3 is 15 residues. The CDR3 DNA reads as TGTGCCAGCAGTGAAGGACTAGCGGGAGGCACTGAGCAGTTCTTC. It is translated as CASSEGLAGGTEQFF.

This chain links TRBV7-3 with TRBJ2-1, with 9 bases identical to TRBD2. CDR1 and CDR2 (germline): SGHTA, FQGTGA. Losses at the gene ends were 1 base for V and 9 bases for J; bases not matched to a gene: 7. There are 15 residues in the CDR3. The CDR3 spells CASSLMGLAHSEQFF. DNA of the CDR3: TGTGCCAGCAGCTTAATGGGACTAGCCCATAGTGAGCAGTTCTTC.

The table lists this clone with a few counts. J is TRBJ1-1 and V is TRBV2; a possible D gene is TRBD1 (6 bases). Per germline, CDR1 SNHLY and CDR2 FYNNEI. V was trimmed by 5 bases and J by 1 base, leaving 11 bases between them. The CDR3 sequence is 14 residues long. CDR3 nucleotide sequence: TGTGCCAGCAGTAAATGGGACAAGAACACTGAAGCTTTCTTT. Amino acid sequence: CASSKWDKNTEAFF. Based on the CDR3 plus reference TRBV2 and TRBJ1-1, the full variable domain is EPEVTQTPSHQVTQMGQEVILRCVPISNHLYFYWYRQILGQKVEFLVSFYNNEISEKSEIFDDQFSVERPDGSNFTLKIRSTKLEDSAMYFCASSKWDKNTEAFFGQGTRLTVV.

V is TRBV5-6 and J is TRBJ2-7; perhaps TRBD1 as D (5 bases). The CDR3 loop spans 12 amino acids. V was cut by 2 bases and J by 6 bases, with 9 bases left in between. CDR1 SGHDT and CDR2 YYEEEE come from the germline V gene. The CDR3 here is CASSFQGGEQYF. The CDR3 region has the DNA TGTGCCAGCAGCTTTCAGGGTGGCGAGCAGTACTTC.

The rearrangement joins TRBV2 to TRBJ2-1; 14 nucleotides agree with TRBD2. J lost 4 bases, V lost 8 bases, and 4 bases had no gene match. Germline assignment: CDR1 SNHLY and CDR2 FYNNEI. CDR3 length equals 15 residues. The CDR3 region has the DNA TGTGCCAGCCACGGGACTAGCGGGAGATACAATGAGCAGTTCTTC. It is translated as CASHGTSGRYNEQFF. The whole variable domain, filled in from reference TRBV2 and TRBJ2-1, reads EPEVTQTPSHQVTQMGQEVILRCVPISNHLYFYWYRQILGQKVEFLVSFYNNEISEKSEIFDDQFSVERPDGSNFTLKIRSTKLEDSAMYFCASHGTSGRYNEQFFGPGTRLTVL.

To note about this clone: The junction shows a germline mismatch at one end, possibly a read error. This chain uses TRBV27 with TRBJ2-3; 11 nucleotides line up with TRBD1. CDR1 is MNHEY and CDR2 is SMNVEV in the germline V gene (reference sequence). This CDR3 is built from 14 residues. CDR3 sequence (DNA): TGTGCCGGCAGCTGGACAGGGGGCGCAGATACGCAGTATTTT. Its protein product is CAGSWTGGADTQYF.